This TCR beta chain was captured in a study of blood T cell repertoires in COVID-19. Study details: Specimens from acute and convalescent COVID-19 originated in the United States, Italy and Spain. PBMCs, B-cell-depleted T cells, or T cells were the source of the cDNA or gDNA that made up the material.

Methods used by the authors: Counts of nucleated cells, estimated from reference gene primer amplification, were obtained. Assay used: immunoSEQ multiplex PCR; TCRdb lists only in-frame clones, some missing. The D gene and trimming were derived from the DNA, and the V and J assignments and clone size from that table. Among 50,000 or so clones listed, roughly 84% were seen once. V lost 4 bases to trimming and J lost 3 bases; unmatched junction nucleotides: 4. CDR1 and CDR2 from the germline V gene are KGHSH and LQKENI. This CDR3 is built from 14 residues. This TCR was sampled from a human donor with active COVID-19. The donor label of this sample is uncertain. Sequencing was carried out using peripheral blood. The V gene is TRBV18, the J gene TRBJ2-7, with 9 bases fitting TRBD1. The CDR3 reads CASSRRDRVYEQYF. The CDR3 DNA reads TGTGCCAGCTCACGACGGGACAGGGTCTACGAGCAGTACTTC.